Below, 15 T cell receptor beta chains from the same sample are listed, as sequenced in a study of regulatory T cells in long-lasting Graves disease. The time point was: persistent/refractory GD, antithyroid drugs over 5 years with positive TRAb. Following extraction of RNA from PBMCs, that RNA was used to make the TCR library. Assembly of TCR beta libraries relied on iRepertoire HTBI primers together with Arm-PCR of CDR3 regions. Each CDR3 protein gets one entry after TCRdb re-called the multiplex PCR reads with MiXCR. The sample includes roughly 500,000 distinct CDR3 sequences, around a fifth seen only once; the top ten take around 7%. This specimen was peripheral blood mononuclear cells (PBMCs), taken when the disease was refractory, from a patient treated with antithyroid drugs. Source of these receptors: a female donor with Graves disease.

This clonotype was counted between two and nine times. Here the CDR3 DNA reads TGTGCCAGCAGCTTAGACCCTCAGGGGACCTATGGCTACACCTTC. Translated, it gives CASSLDPQGTYGYTF. This chain uses TRBV7-9 with TRBJ1-2, with a possible D match to TRBD1 (6 bases). Looked up from germline, CDR1 is SEHNR and CDR2 is FQNEAQ (reference sequence). The length of the CDR3 is 15 residues. Trimming stripped 1 base from V and 4 bases from J, with 13 bases between.

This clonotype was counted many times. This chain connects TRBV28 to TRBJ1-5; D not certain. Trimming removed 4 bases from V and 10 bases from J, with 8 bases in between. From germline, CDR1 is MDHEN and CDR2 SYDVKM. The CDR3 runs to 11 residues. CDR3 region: CASSSKQPQHF. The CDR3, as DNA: TGTGCCAGCAGTTCTAAGCAACCCCAGCATTTT.

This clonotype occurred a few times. CDR3 sequence (DNA): TGCAGCGTTGACAGTGTGGACAGGGTCGGCGGCGAGCAGTACTTC. Encoded protein: CSVDSVDRVGGEQYF. The chain combines TRBV29-1 with TRBJ2-7; TRBD1 matches 8 bases. V was clipped by 3 bases and J by 6 bases; unmatched bases: 13. The CDR3 has 15 amino acids. The germline V gene has CDR1 SQVTM and CDR2 ANQGSEA.

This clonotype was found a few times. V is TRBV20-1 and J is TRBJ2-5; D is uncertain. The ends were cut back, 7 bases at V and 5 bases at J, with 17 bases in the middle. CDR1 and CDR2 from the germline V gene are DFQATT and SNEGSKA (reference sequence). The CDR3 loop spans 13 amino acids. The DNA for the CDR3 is TGCAGTGGAACGGGCCCAACGGTGGAGACCCAGTACTTC. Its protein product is CSGTGPTVETQYF.

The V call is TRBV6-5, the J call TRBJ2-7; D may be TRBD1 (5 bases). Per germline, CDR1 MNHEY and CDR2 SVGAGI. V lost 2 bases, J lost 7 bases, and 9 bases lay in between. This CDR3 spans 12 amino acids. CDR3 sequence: CASSYRGREQYF. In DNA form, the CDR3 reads TGTGCCAGCAGTTACAGGGGTAGGGAGCAGTACTTC.

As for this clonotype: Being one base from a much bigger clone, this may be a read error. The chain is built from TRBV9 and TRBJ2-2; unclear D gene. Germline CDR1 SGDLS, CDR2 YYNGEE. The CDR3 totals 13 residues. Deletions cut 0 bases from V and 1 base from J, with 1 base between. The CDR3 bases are TGTGCCAGCAGCGTAGAGAACACCGGGGAGCTGTTTTTT. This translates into CASSVENTGELFF.

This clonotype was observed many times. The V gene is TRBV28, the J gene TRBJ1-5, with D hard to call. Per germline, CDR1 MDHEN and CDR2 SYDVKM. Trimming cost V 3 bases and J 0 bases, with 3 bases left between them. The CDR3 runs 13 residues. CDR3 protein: CASSFHSNQPQHF. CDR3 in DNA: TGTGCCAGCAGTTTCCATAGCAATCAGCCCCAGCATTTT. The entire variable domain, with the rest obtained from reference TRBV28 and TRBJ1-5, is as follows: DVKVTQSSRYLVKRTGEKVFLECVQDMDHENMFWYRQDPGLGLRLIYFSYDVKMKEKGDIPEGYSVSREKKERFSLILESASTNQTSMYLCASSFHSNQPQHFGDGTRLSIL.

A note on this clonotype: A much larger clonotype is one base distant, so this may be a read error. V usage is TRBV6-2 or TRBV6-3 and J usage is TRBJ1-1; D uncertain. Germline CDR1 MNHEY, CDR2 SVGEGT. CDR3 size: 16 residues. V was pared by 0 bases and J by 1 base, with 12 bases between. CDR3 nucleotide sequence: TGTGCCAGCAGTTACTCGAGGAAGTACCCGAACACTGAAGCTTTCTTT. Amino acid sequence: CASSYSRKYPNTEAFF.

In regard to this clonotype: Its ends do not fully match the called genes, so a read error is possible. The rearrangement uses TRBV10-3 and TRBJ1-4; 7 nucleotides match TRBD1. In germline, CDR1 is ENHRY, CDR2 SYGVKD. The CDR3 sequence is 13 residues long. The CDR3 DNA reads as TGTGCCATCAGGACAGGGCAAAATGAAGAACTGTTTTTT. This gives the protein CAIRTGQNEELFF.

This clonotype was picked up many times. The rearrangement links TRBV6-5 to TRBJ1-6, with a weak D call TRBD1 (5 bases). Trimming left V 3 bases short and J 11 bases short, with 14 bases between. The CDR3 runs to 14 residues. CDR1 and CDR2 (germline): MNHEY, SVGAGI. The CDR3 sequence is CASSYEQVSTPLHF. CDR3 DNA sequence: TGTGCCAGCAGTTATGAACAGGTCTCGACACCCCTCCACTTT.

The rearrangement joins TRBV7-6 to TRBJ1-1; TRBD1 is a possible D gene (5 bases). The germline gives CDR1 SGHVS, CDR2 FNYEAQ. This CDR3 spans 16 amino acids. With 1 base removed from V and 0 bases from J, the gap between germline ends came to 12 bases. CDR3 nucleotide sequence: TGTGCCAGCAGCTTAGGCCCGGACACGATGAACACTGAAGCTTTCTTT. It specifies CASSLGPDTMNTEAFF. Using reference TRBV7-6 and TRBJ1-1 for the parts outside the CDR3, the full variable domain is GAGVSQSPRYKVTKRGQDVALRCDPISGHVSLYWYRQALGQGPEFLTYFNYEAQQDKSGLPNDRFSAERPEGSISTLTIQRTEQRDSAMYRCASSLGPDTMNTEAFFGQGTRLTVV.

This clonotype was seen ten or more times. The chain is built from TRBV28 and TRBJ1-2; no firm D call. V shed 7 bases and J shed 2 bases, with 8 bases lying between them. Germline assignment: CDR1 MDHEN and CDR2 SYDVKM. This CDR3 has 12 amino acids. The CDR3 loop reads CASTPGNYGYTF. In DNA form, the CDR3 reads TGTGCCAGCACCCCCGGCAACTATGGCTACACCTTC.

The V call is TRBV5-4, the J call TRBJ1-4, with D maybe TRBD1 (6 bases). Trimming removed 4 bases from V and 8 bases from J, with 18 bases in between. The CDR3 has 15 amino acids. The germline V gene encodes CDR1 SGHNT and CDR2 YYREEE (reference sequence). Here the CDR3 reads CASSPGGGLGEKLFF. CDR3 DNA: TGTGCCAGCAGCCCGGGAGGGGGTCTTGGCGAAAAACTGTTTTTT.

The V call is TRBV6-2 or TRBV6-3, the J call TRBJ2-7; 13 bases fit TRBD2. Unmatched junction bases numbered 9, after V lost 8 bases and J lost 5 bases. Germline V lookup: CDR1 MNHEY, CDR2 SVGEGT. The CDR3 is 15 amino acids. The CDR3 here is CASSGLAGSWDEQYF. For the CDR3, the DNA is TGTGCCAGCTCGGGACTAGCGGGAAGTTGGGACGAGCAGTACTTC.

The CDR3 DNA reads TGCGCCAGCAGCTGGGGGACACCTAACACCGGGGAGCTGTTTTTT. It translates to CASSWGTPNTGELFF. V gene TRBV10-1 combines with J gene TRBJ2-2; TRBD1 might be the D (6 bases). Trimming cost V 6 bases and J 2 bases, with 13 bases left between them. The CDR3 is made up of 15 amino acids. CDR1 is WNHNN, CDR2 SYGVQD, per germline (reference sequence).